The 17 T cell receptor beta chains below were found in one sample sequenced in a study of T cell changes during pregnancy in multiple sclerosis. Measured with immunoSEQ multiplex PCR; TCRdb has only the in-frame clones, and not every one. The sample lists approximately 54,000 clones; more than 85% were seen once. Sequenced material: peripheral blood, taken after pregnancy. All receptors come from a female donor in good health, enrolled as a control in a pregnancy study.

CDR3 loop: CASSLQGQGNTGELFF. The CDR3 region has the DNA TGCGCCAGCAGCTTACAGGGACAGGGCAACACCGGGGAGCTGTTTTTT. The chain is built from TRBV5-1 and TRBJ2-2; 9 positions agree with TRBD1. Unmatched junction bases numbered 4, after V lost 2 bases and J lost 2 bases. The CDR3 spans 16 residues. Germline CDR1 SGHRS, CDR2 YFSETQ.

The V call is TRBV5-1, the J call TRBJ1-1; tentative D call: TRBD1 (5 bases). V lost 4 bases and J 1 base, leaving 14 bases between the germline ends. The CDR3 is 15 residues long. Germline CDR1 reads SGHRS; CDR2 reads YFSETQ. DNA for the CDR3: TGCGCCAGCAGCCCGGACACACCCGGGAACACTGAAGCTTTCTTT. Its protein is CASSPDTPGNTEAFF.

The V and J genes are TRBV28 and TRBJ1-3; D is unclear. Germline V gives CDR1 MDHEN, CDR2 SYDVKM. This CDR3 has 16 amino acids. The V end was cut by 2 bases, the J end by 0 bases, with 11 bases between. The chain's CDR3 is CASSLASFTSGNTIYF. The DNA of the CDR3 is TGTGCCAGCAGTTTAGCTAGTTTTACCTCTGGAAACACCATATATTTT.

The sample holds a few counts of this clone. CDR3 sequence reads: CASSPIGTRSYNEQFF. As DNA, the CDR3 is TGTGCCAGCTCACCGATTGGGACACGCTCCTACAATGAGCAGTTCTTC. V and J are TRBV18 and TRBJ2-1, with D possibly matching TRBD1 (6 bases). V was clipped by 3 bases and J by 0 bases, with 12 bases between them. The CDR3 consists of 16 residues. The germline V gene encodes CDR1 KGHSH and CDR2 LQKENI.

J is TRBJ2-5 and V is TRBV5-4, with D tentatively TRBD1 (7 bases). The CDR3 is made up of 17 amino acids. V was clipped by 0 bases and J by 5 bases, with 20 bases between them. CDR1 and CDR2 (germline): SGHNT, YYREEE (reference sequence). The DNA of the CDR3 is TGTGCCAGCAGCTTGGACTTCCTTACAGGGGAGGCGGAGACCCAGTACTTC. This gives the protein CASSLDFLTGEAETQYF.

The CDR3 reads CASSLPPNEKLFF. CDR3 sequence (DNA): TGTGCCAGCAGCCTCCCCCCGAATGAAAAACTGTTTTTT. V gene TRBV2 combines with J gene TRBJ1-4; D unresolved. V shed 6 bases and J shed 5 bases, with 10 bases lying between them. Germline V gives CDR1 SNHLY, CDR2 FYNNEI. This CDR3 contains 13 residues.

This sequence joins TRBV10-3 and TRBJ1-1; 8 bases align to TRBD1. From germline, CDR1 is ENHRY and CDR2 SYGVKD. Trimming took 7 bases from V and 4 from J; bases not matched to a gene: 11. This CDR3 spans 15 amino acids. The CDR3 protein is CAITRQGSQSTEAFF. DNA of the CDR3: TGTGCCATCACCCGACAGGGGTCGCAGAGCACTGAAGCTTTCTTT.

The CDR3 protein is CASSSSGGVRAYEQYF. CDR3 DNA: TGTGCCAGCAGTTCCTCCGGGGGGGTTCGGGCCTACGAGCAGTACTTC. V usage is TRBV11-2 and J usage is TRBJ2-7; 8 bases map to TRBD2. V shed 6 bases, J shed 2 bases, and the junction held 12 bases outside the gene matches. Germline V gene sequence: CDR1 SGHAT, CDR2 FQNNGV. CDR3 length equals 16 residues.

The chain uses TRBV4-2 and TRBJ2-3, with D maybe TRBD2 (5 bases). The CDR3 has 16 amino acids. Germline V gene lookup returns CDR1 LGHNA and CDR2 YNFKEQ. Trimming removed 0 bases from V and 0 bases from J, with 10 bases in between. The CDR3 bases are TGTGCCAGCAGCCAAGATCCTAGCACTAGCACAGATACGCAGTATTTT. It translates to CASSQDPSTSTDTQYF.

The chain links TRBV9 to TRBJ2-3, with 13 bases lining up with TRBD2. Germline V gives CDR1 SGDLS, CDR2 YYNGEE. The J segment lost 8 bases and the V segment lost 3 bases, leaving 12 bases of the junction unmatched. This CDR3 contains 17 residues. CDR3 sequence: CASSAGTSGALSATQYF. The DNA for the CDR3 is TGTGCCAGCAGCGCCGGGACTAGCGGGGCCCTAAGCGCTACGCAGTATTTT.

The chain couples TRBV27 to TRBJ2-3; D might be TRBD2 (6 bases). V was clipped by 0 bases and J by 0 bases, with 13 bases between them. The germline gives CDR1 MNHEY, CDR2 SMNVEV (reference sequence). CDR3 size: 17 residues. For the CDR3, the DNA is TGTGCCAGCAGTTTATCAGGCGCGGGGCCTAGCACAGATACGCAGTATTTT. This codes for CASSLSGAGPSTDTQYF.

The J gene is TRBJ1-1, the V gene TRBV2; D is perhaps TRBD1 (5 bases). Germline V lookup: CDR1 SNHLY, CDR2 FYNNEI. V lost 4 bases and J 5 bases, leaving 11 bases between the germline ends. The CDR3 is 13 residues long. The CDR3 DNA is TGTGCCAGCAGTGTTGCGGGGCAAACTGAAGCTTTCTTT. It yields the protein CASSVAGQTEAFF. Complete variable domain (other parts from reference TRBV2 and TRBJ1-1): EPEVTQTPSHQVTQMGQEVILRCVPISNHLYFYWYRQILGQKVEFLVSFYNNEISEKSEIFDDQFSVERPDGSNFTLKIRSTKLEDSAMYFCASSVAGQTEAFFGQGTRLTVV.

This chain connects TRBV7-2 to TRBJ2-3; D possibly corresponds to TRBD2 (6 bases). V was cut by 5 bases and J by 1 base, with 13 bases left in between. Germline assignment: CDR1 SGHTA and CDR2 FQGNSA. The CDR3 extends over 15 amino acids. DNA for the CDR3: TGTGCCAGCAGCCGAAGGGACTTTGGCACAGATACGCAGTATTTT. Translation: CASSRRDFGTDTQYF.

The rearrangement uses TRBV5-1 and TRBJ1-2, with 7 nucleotides matching TRBD1. The CDR3 is 15 residues long. With 1 base clipped from V and 0 bases from J, the junction kept 3 bases outside the gene matches. Germline loops: CDR1 SGHRS, CDR2 YFSETQ. CDR3 nucleotide sequence: TGCGCCAGCAGCTTGCTCCAGGGGGCTAACTATGGCTACACCTTC. As protein: CASSLLQGANYGYTF.

This clone was observed a few times. V gene TRBV7-9 combines with J gene TRBJ1-2; D is undetermined. This CDR3 has 15 residues. CDR1 and CDR2 from the germline V gene are SEHNR and FQNEAQ (reference sequence). The germline V and J ends were trimmed by 0 bases and 5 bases, with 13 bases remaining between them. The CDR3 loop reads CASSLAAAVPYGYTF. DNA of the CDR3: TGTGCCAGCAGCTTAGCTGCCGCGGTCCCATATGGCTACACCTTC.

The rearrangement joins TRBV5-6 to TRBJ1-4; tentative D call: TRBD1 (5 bases). This CDR3 has 15 residues. Trimming removed 4 bases at V and 4 bases at J, with 14 bases between. Per the germline V gene, CDR1 is SGHDT and CDR2 is YYEEEE. Written as DNA, the CDR3 is TGTGCCAGCAGCCCGGTTGGCAGGGATAATGAAAAACTGTTTTTT. Translation: CASSPVGRDNEKLFF.

The chain uses TRBV4-3 and TRBJ2-5, with TRBD1 as a possible D gene (5 bases). This CDR3 region has 17 residues. The germline V and J ends were trimmed by 1 base and 2 bases, with 17 bases remaining between them. CDR1 and CDR2 from the germline V gene are LGHNA and YSLEER. Here the CDR3 reads CASSQAPVGAQQETQYF. The CDR3 DNA follows: TGCGCCAGCAGCCAAGCCCCAGTAGGGGCCCAACAAGAGACCCAGTACTTC.